The 23 T cell receptor beta chains below were found in one sample sequenced in a study of OX40 agonist ivuxolimab in advanced cancers. The data were produced by immunoSEQ multiplex PCR, yet TCRdb's version contains in-frame clones alone and is incomplete. The data contain around 56,000 clones, approximately 91% of them singletons. The source was CD4+ or CD8+ T cells sorted from blood, collected in a trial of the OX40 agonist ivuxolimab. Receptors were obtained from an adult with an advanced solid tumor such as melanoma, head and neck, liver or kidney cancer.

This clone was picked up one time. The V call is TRBV5-6, the J call TRBJ2-1; D is perhaps TRBD1 (5 bases). V lost 4 bases and J lost 8, with 19 bases in between. This CDR3 has 15 residues. Germline assignment: CDR1 SGHDT and CDR2 YYEEEE. In nucleotides, the CDR3 is TGTGCCAGCAGCGTTTCGGCAGGGAATAGGCATGAGCAGTTCTTC. Protein product: CASSVSAGNRHEQFF. The variable domain in full, completed from reference TRBV5-6 and TRBJ2-1, reads DAGVTQSPTHLIKTRGQQVTLRCSPKSGHDTVSWYQQALGQGPQFIFQYYEEEERQRGNFPDRFSGHQFPNYSSELNVNALLLGDSALYLCASSVSAGNRHEQFFGPGTRLTVL.

This chain joins TRBV7-6 and TRBJ1-1, with D perhaps matching TRBD1 (5 bases). The CDR3 has 12 residues. Germline V gene lookup returns CDR1 SGHVS and CDR2 FNYEAQ. V was pared by 1 base and J by 14 bases, with 14 bases between. The CDR3 is CASSLDGTGRFF. Written as DNA, the CDR3 is TGTGCCAGCAGCTTAGATGGGACCGGCCGGTTCTTT.

This chain joins TRBV5-1 and TRBJ2-3; a possible D gene is TRBD1 (6 bases). The CDR3 spans 15 residues. The germline V and J ends were trimmed by 0 bases and 0 bases, with 8 bases remaining between them. Germline CDR1 SGHRS, CDR2 YFSETQ. The CDR3 protein is CASSLEGGSTDTQYF. The CDR3 coding sequence is TGCGCCAGCAGCTTGGAAGGGGGAAGCACAGATACGCAGTATTTT.

The chain has TRBV19 and TRBJ1-2; unclear D gene. V dropped 2 bases and J dropped 3 bases, with 10 bases sitting between them. CDR1 LNHDA and CDR2 SQIVND come from the germline V gene (reference sequence). The CDR3 length is 14 residues. The CDR3 DNA follows: TGTGCCAGTAGTATAAGCCACAGATACTATGGCTACACCTTC. Amino acids: CASSISHRYYGYTF.

The chain carries TRBV7-9 and TRBJ2-7; D is possibly TRBD2 (6 bases). Trimming removed 5 bases from V and 3 bases from J, with 8 bases in between. This CDR3 region has 12 residues. Germline CDR1 and CDR2: SEHNR and FQNEAQ (reference sequence). The CDR3 DNA reads as TGTGCCAGCAGCCCCGGGGGCTACGAGCAGTACTTC. Encoded protein: CASSPGGYEQYF.

The gene calls are TRBV11-2 and TRBJ2-7; possible D gene TRBD2, 6 bases. CDR1 is SGHAT and CDR2 is FQNNGV in the germline V gene. The CDR3 contains 13 residues. Deletions cut 5 bases from V and 6 bases from J, with 14 bases between. As DNA, the CDR3 is TGTGCCAGCAGCCCCGGGACTGCTCTCGAGCAGTACGTC. This encodes CASSPGTALEQYV.

The genes are TRBV20-1 and TRBJ1-2; no clear D. CDR1 is DFQATT, CDR2 SNEGSKA, per germline (reference sequence). There are 9 residues in the CDR3. The V end lost 8 bases, the J end lost 5 bases, and 6 bases lay between the germline ends. The CDR3 DNA is TGCAGTCACCCTTATGGCTACACCTTC. Translating it yields CSHPYGYTF.

The J gene is TRBJ1-1, the V gene TRBV29-1; D is unresolved. There are 14 residues in the CDR3. Looked up from germline, CDR1 is SQVTM and CDR2 is ANQGSEA. The V end lost 0 bases, the J end lost 0 bases, and 8 bases lay between the germline ends. The DNA of the CDR3 is TGCAGCGTTGAAGAGGGAAACATGAACACTGAAGCTTTCTTT. Encoded protein: CSVEEGNMNTEAFF.

This clone has ten or more counts. J is TRBJ2-1 and V is TRBV9; TRBD2 matches 10 bases. The junction had 7 bases not matched to a gene; V was cut back by 0 bases and J by 10 bases. The CDR3 extends over 15 amino acids. Germline values: CDR1 SGDLS, CDR2 YYNGEE. CDR3 loop: CASSVDSGGAEEQFF. In DNA form, the CDR3 reads TGTGCCAGCAGCGTAGACAGCGGGGGGGCGGAGGAGCAGTTCTTC.

The V call is TRBV5-1, the J call TRBJ1-2; perhaps TRBD1 as D (5 bases). This CDR3 is built from 16 residues. V was cut by 0 bases and J by 3 bases, with 15 bases left in between. The V gene's germline CDR1 is SGHRS and CDR2 YFSETQ. CDR3 sequence: CASSLDGEGRHYGYTF. CDR3 sequence (DNA): TGCGCCAGCAGCTTGGACGGTGAGGGACGCCACTATGGCTACACCTTC. Full variable domain (missing parts from reference TRBV5-1 and TRBJ1-2): KAGVTQTPRYLIKTRGQQVTLSCSPISGHRSVSWYQQTPGQGLQFLFEYFSETQRNKGNFPGRFSGRQFSNSRSEMNVSTLELGDSALYLCASSLDGEGRHYGYTFGSGTRLTVV.

The V call is TRBV7-9, the J call TRBJ2-7; D is unresolved. CDR1 and CDR2 from the germline V gene are SEHNR and FQNEAQ (reference sequence). Trimming pared 5 bases from V and 5 bases from J, leaving 10 bases between. The CDR3 is made up of 12 amino acids. The DNA for the CDR3 is TGTGCCAGCAGCGTCCGACGAGACGAGCAGTACTTC. Encoded protein: CASSVRRDEQYF.

V gene TRBV7-3 combines with J gene TRBJ1-1; D is possibly TRBD1 (5 bases). Trimming took 4 bases from V and 1 from J, leaving 19 bases between them. CDR3 size: 17 residues. Germline CDR1 reads SGHTA; CDR2 reads FQGTGA. CDR3 in amino acids: CASSSRVFKDSNTEAFF. CDR3 bases: TGTGCCAGCAGCTCCAGGGTTTTCAAAGACTCGAACACTGAAGCTTTCTTT.

The chain uses TRBV12-5 and TRBJ1-2, with 11 bases identical to TRBD1. The CDR3 covers 15 residues. Germline loops: CDR1 LGHNT, CDR2 FRNRAP. The V and J ends lost 3 bases and 5 bases, in that order; junction bases with no gene match: 5. Here the CDR3 reads CASGLGQGAPYGYTF. The CDR3 DNA reads TGTGCTAGTGGTTTAGGACAGGGGGCTCCTTATGGCTACACCTTC.

In DNA form, the CDR3 reads TGTGCCAGCAGCGGACGGGGGTCTCTCTACGAGCAGTACTTC. This gives the protein CASSGRGSLYEQYF. This sequence joins TRBV7-6 and TRBJ2-7, with a tentative D call TRBD2 (6 bases). With 5 bases removed from V and 3 bases from J, the gap between germline ends came to 14 bases. The CDR3 loop spans 14 amino acids. Germline V gene lookup returns CDR1 SGHVS and CDR2 FNYEAQ.

V usage is TRBV2 and J usage is TRBJ2-7; no reliable D call. Deletions cut 1 base from V and 2 bases from J, with 12 bases between. The CDR3 has 15 residues. Looked up from germline, CDR1 is SNHLY and CDR2 is FYNNEI. The CDR3 is CASSEGGSPPYEQYV. The CDR3 bases are TGTGCCAGCAGTGAAGGGGGTTCCCCCCCCTACGAGCAGTACGTC.

The rearrangement joins TRBV5-1 to TRBJ1-5; no definite D call. Germline loops: CDR1 SGHRS, CDR2 YFSETQ. The V end lost 2 bases, the J end lost 2 bases, and 11 bases lay between the germline ends. This CDR3 contains 15 residues. The CDR3 nucleotides read TGCGCCAGCAGCTTAAAACCCTCGGGCAATCAGCCCCAGCATTTT. Its translation: CASSLKPSGNQPQHF.

The rearrangement links TRBV15 to TRBJ1-2; 7 nucleotides line up with TRBD1. In germline, CDR1 is LNHNV, CDR2 YYDKDF (reference sequence). V dropped 3 bases and J dropped 7; count of bases not matched to a gene: 8. This CDR3 is 14 amino acids long. This CDR3 is CATSSRRGQVGYTF. Written as DNA, the CDR3 is TGTGCCACCAGCAGCCGTAGGGGGCAGGTTGGCTACACCTTC.

The chain links TRBV19 to TRBJ2-1, with D unresolved. Germline V gives CDR1 LNHDA, CDR2 SQIVND (reference sequence). Trimming took off 1 base at V and 5 bases at J, with 6 bases between the two ends. The CDR3 consists of 13 residues. CDR3 sequence reads: CASSIALNNEQFF. The CDR3 DNA sequence: TGTGCCAGTAGTATAGCCCTGAACAATGAGCAGTTCTTC.

This chain joins TRBV5-1 and TRBJ2-1, with no clear D. Germline V gives CDR1 SGHRS, CDR2 YFSETQ. CDR3 length: 14 residues. Trimming cost V 0 bases and J 5 bases, with 9 bases left between them. CDR3 DNA: TGCGCCAGCAGCTTGGAGGTCGTGGACAATGAGCAGTTCTTC. Translated: CASSLEVVDNEQFF.

In this sample, this clone turned up once. This sequence joins TRBV18 and TRBJ2-7; no definite D call. Germline V gives CDR1 KGHSH, CDR2 LQKENI. The length of the CDR3 is 14 residues. V lost 5 bases and J 3 bases, leaving 14 bases between the germline ends. The CDR3 is CASSAGASYYEQYF. CDR3 coding DNA: TGTGCCAGCTCAGCTGGTGCCAGTTACTACGAGCAGTACTTC.

This clone was recorded only once. This sequence joins TRBV10-1 and TRBJ2-5; no firm D call. The V and J ends lost 3 bases and 5 bases respectively, with 10 bases between them. CDR3 length: 13 amino acids. The germline V gene has CDR1 WNHNN and CDR2 SYGVQD (reference sequence). DNA of the CDR3: TGCGCCAGCAGTGAATTCCTGGGGGAGACCCAGTACTTC. Encoded protein: CASSEFLGETQYF.

This clone has a single count. V and J are TRBV4-1 and TRBJ2-5; D is tentatively TRBD1 or TRBD2 (6 bases each). The CDR3 sequence is 14 residues long. CDR1 is MGHRA and CDR2 is YSYEKL in the germline V gene. V dropped 1 base and J dropped 5 bases, with 11 bases sitting between them. The CDR3 reads CASSQGGAGETQYF. In DNA, the CDR3 is TGCGCCAGCAGCCAAGGGGGGGCCGGGGAGACCCAGTACTTC.

This clone was seen a few times. Here the CDR3 reads CASSQTGTGRYNEQFF. The CDR3 DNA follows: TGTGCCAGCAGCCAGACCGGGACAGGGCGCTACAATGAGCAGTTCTTC. This rearrangement joins TRBV14 to TRBJ2-1; TRBD1 matches 9 bases. The V and J ends lost 3 bases and 3 bases, in that order; junction bases with no gene match: 6. Germline values: CDR1 SGHDN, CDR2 FVKESK. CDR3 length: 16 residues.